One and the same sample provided the 31 T cell receptor beta chains below, sequenced in a study of beta chain features in type 1 diabetes. Study-level results: There was a moderate but significant shortening of TCRB CDR3s in all four CD4+ subsets of Type 1 diabetes patients.

Their recognized antigens are unknown. Every isolated RNA sample was fully reverse transcribed, so sequencing captured expressed TCRB transcripts. TCRdb's copy holds only in-frame clones and misses some; the assay was immunoSEQ multiplex PCR. The sample lists 50,000 or so clones; around 40% were seen once. The sequenced material came from Tregs from blood. All receptors come from a man aged 25-45 years with type 1 diabetes.

J is TRBJ2-7 and V is TRBV27; weak D call: TRBD2 (5 bases). The CDR3 runs to 12 residues. V gave up 2 bases and J gave up 6 bases, with 8 bases separating them. Germline-derived CDR1 and CDR2 are MNHEY and SMNVEV (reference sequence). The CDR3 DNA reads TGTGCCAGCAGTTTACTGGGGAGCGAGCAGTACTTC. It yields the protein CASSLLGSEQYF.

V is TRBV30 and J is TRBJ2-7; 9 bases map to TRBD2. Germline V gene lookup returns CDR1 GTSNPN and CDR2 SVGIG (reference sequence). The CDR3 spans 19 residues. J was trimmed by 6 bases and V by 3 bases; bases with no gene match: 24. CDR3 coding DNA: TGTGCCTGGAGCCCGATGTACAACGCGGGAGGGCCCCTTGTAGGCGAGCAGTACTTC. Protein: CAWSPMYNAGGPLVGEQYF.

In its sample, this clone was seen a few times. The J gene is TRBJ2-2, the V gene TRBV7-2; D ambiguous. This CDR3 has 19 residues. Germline CDR1 SGHTA, CDR2 FQGNSA. Trimming shortened V by 1 base and J by 0 bases, and 18 bases separated the two germline ends. As DNA, the CDR3 is TGTGCCAGCAGCTTAGATTCGTGGGCAGAAAAAGCGAACACCGGGGAGCTGTTTTTT. It encodes CASSLDSWAEKANTGELFF. The variable domain in full, completed from reference TRBV7-2 and TRBJ2-2, reads GAGVSQSPSNKVTEKGKDVELRCDPISGHTALYWYRQSLGQGLEFLIYFQGNSAPDKSGLPSDRFSAERTGGSVSTLTIQRTQQEDSAVYLCASSLDSWAEKANTGELFFGEGSRLTVL.

V usage is TRBV29-1 and J usage is TRBJ2-3, with 9 bases that match TRBD2. The trim removed 1 base at V and 4 bases at J, leaving 9 bases unmatched. The CDR3 has 16 residues. Germline V lookup: CDR1 SQVTM, CDR2 ANQGSEA. The CDR3 here is CSVEGLDSGGPDTQYF. Written as DNA, the CDR3 is TGCAGCGTTGAAGGACTGGATAGCGGGGGACCAGATACGCAGTATTTT.

This clone has a handful of counts. The chain couples TRBV9 to TRBJ1-2; D perhaps matches TRBD1 (6 bases). Per the germline V gene, CDR1 is SGDLS and CDR2 is YYNGEE. The CDR3 contains 14 residues. The ends were cut back, 3 bases at V and 2 bases at J, with 11 bases in the middle. The CDR3 nucleotides read TGTGCCAGCAGCGCCGGGACATCCAACTATGGCTACACCTTC. Its protein is CASSAGTSNYGYTF. Combining the CDR3 with reference TRBV9 and TRBJ1-2 gives the whole variable domain DSGVTQTPKHLITATGQRVTLRCSPRSGDLSVYWYQQSLDQGLQFLIQYYNGEERAKGNILERFSAQQFPDLHSELNLSSLELGDSALYFCASSAGTSNYGYTFGSGTRLTVV.

The rearrangement links TRBV27 to TRBJ1-5, with 7 bases fitting TRBD1. V lost 5 bases and J lost 7; bases outside the gene matches: 8. CDR1 and CDR2 (germline): MNHEY, SMNVEV (reference sequence). This CDR3 region has 14 residues. The CDR3 spells CASSPGTEGQPQHF. The CDR3 coding sequence is TGTGCCAGCAGTCCAGGGACAGAGGGGCAGCCCCAGCATTTT.

This clone has a handful of counts. The chain has TRBV28 and TRBJ1-1, with 8 bases aligning to TRBD1. This CDR3 spans 13 amino acids. Trimming removed 6 bases from V and 0 bases from J; junction bases left unmatched: 0. Germline V lookup: CDR1 MDHEN, CDR2 SYDVKM. The DNA of the CDR3 is TGTGCCAGCAGCAGGGGGCTGAACACTGAAGCTTTCTTT. Translation: CASSRGLNTEAFF.

The rearrangement joins TRBV19 to TRBJ2-7, with TRBD1 matching over 7 bases. V shed 6 bases and J 3 bases; nucleotides not matched to a gene: 5. Looked up from germline, CDR1 is LNHDA and CDR2 is SQIVND (reference sequence). The CDR3 is made up of 13 amino acids. The CDR3 region has the DNA TGTGCCAGTAGGACGACAGGGAGCTACGAGCAGTACTTC. This gives the protein CASRTTGSYEQYF. Together with reference TRBV19 and TRBJ2-7, the CDR3 gives the full variable domain: DGGITQSPKYLFRKEGQNVTLSCEQNLNHDAMYWYRQDPGQGLRLIYYSQIVNDFQKGDIAEGYSVSREKKESFPLTVTSAQKNPTAFYLCASRTTGSYEQYFGPGTRLTVT.

The rearrangement links TRBV7-9 to TRBJ1-1; 7 bases are shared with TRBD1. V lost 5 bases and J lost 3; bases outside the gene matches: 12. Per germline, CDR1 SEHNR and CDR2 FQNEAQ (reference sequence). There are 16 residues in the CDR3. The CDR3 loop is CASSIRQGAWYTEAFF. The CDR3 nucleotides read TGTGCCAGCAGCATCAGACAGGGAGCATGGTACACTGAAGCTTTCTTT.

This clone has just a few counts. The V gene is TRBV30, the J gene TRBJ2-2; D is unclear. Germline V lookup: CDR1 GTSNPN, CDR2 SVGIG (reference sequence). The CDR3 spans 12 residues. V lost 0 bases and J lost 6, with 5 bases in between. The CDR3 DNA follows: TGTGCCTGGAGTGTAACGGCCGGGGAGCTGTTTTTT. It codes for CAWSVTAGELFF. Using reference TRBV30 and TRBJ2-2 for the parts outside the CDR3, the full variable domain is SQTIHQWPATLVQPVGSPLSLECTVEGTSNPNLYWYRQAAGRGLQLLFYSVGIGQISSEVPQNLSASRPQDRQFILSSKKLLLSDSGFYLCAWSVTAGELFFGEGSRLTVL.

V is TRBV28 and J is TRBJ2-1; D is possibly TRBD2 (6 bases). The germline CDR1 and CDR2 sequences are MDHEN and SYDVKM. V gave up 6 bases and J gave up 6 bases, with 12 bases separating them. The CDR3 spans 13 residues. The CDR3 nucleotides are TGTGCCAGCAGATACCCCGGGGGCAATGAGCAGTTCTTC. Translation gives CASRYPGGNEQFF.

This clone was seen only a few times. CDR3 nucleotide sequence: TGCGCCAGCAGCTTAAGCCTCACGGGGGAGACCCAGTACTTC. Translating it yields CASSLSLTGETQYF. The V call is TRBV5-1, the J call TRBJ2-5, with a tentative D call TRBD2 (5 bases). The V and J ends lost 2 bases and 5 bases respectively, with 13 bases between them. There are 14 residues in the CDR3. CDR1 and CDR2 (germline): SGHRS, YFSETQ.

This clone has more than one count but fewer than ten. The J gene is TRBJ2-5, the V gene TRBV27, with 10 bases lining up with TRBD1. The CDR3 runs to 14 residues. Losses at the gene ends were 8 bases for V and 2 bases for J; bases not matched to a gene: 5. Germline V gene lookup returns CDR1 MNHEY and CDR2 SMNVEV (reference sequence). The CDR3 DNA reads TGTGCCAGCCGACAGGGACAGGGGCAAGAGACCCAGTACTTC. Its protein product is CASRQGQGQETQYF.

This chain connects TRBV19 to TRBJ2-7; 7 bases line up with TRBD1. With V trimmed by 9 bases and J by 2 bases, 4 bases remained unmatched. This CDR3 is built from 12 residues. The germline CDR1 and CDR2 sequences are LNHDA and SQIVND (reference sequence). The chain's CDR3 is CASAGTAYEQYF. The CDR3 nucleotides are TGTGCCAGCGCTGGGACAGCCTACGAGCAGTACTTC.

In its sample, this clone is medium-sized. The J gene is TRBJ1-5, the V gene TRBV5-1, with unresolved D. V was pared by 0 bases and J by 4 bases, with 11 bases between. This CDR3 region has 15 residues. The germline gives CDR1 SGHRS, CDR2 YFSETQ. The CDR3 nucleotides read TGCGCCAGCAGCTTGGACGGGGATGAAAATCAGCCCCAGCATTTT. The encoded protein is CASSLDGDENQPQHF.

This clone was counted a few times. V and J are TRBV19 and TRBJ2-2; D uncertain. The V gene's germline CDR1 is LNHDA and CDR2 SQIVND (reference sequence). The CDR3 runs to 16 residues. V lost 4 bases to trimming and J lost 4 bases, with 16 bases between them. The CDR3 is CASSNSLLRSTGELFF. The CDR3 region has the DNA TGTGCCAGTAGTAATAGCTTACTTAGGAGCACCGGGGAGCTGTTTTTT.

This clone showed up just a few times. As DNA, the CDR3 is TGTGCCAGCAGCCTAAGACGGGGACTGCCCGGAGAACTGTTTTTT. This translates into CASSLRRGLPGELFF. The chain has TRBV7-2 and TRBJ1-4, with D possibly being TRBD1 (5 bases). Between the trimmed V and J ends, which lost 5 bases and 12 bases, there was a span of 22 bases. Germline CDR1 and CDR2: SGHTA and FQGNSA. There are 15 residues in the CDR3.

The chain couples TRBV5-1 to TRBJ1-1, with D unresolved. Trimming cost V 2 bases and J 3 bases, with 20 bases left between them. Germline CDR1 is SGHRS and CDR2 is YFSETQ. The CDR3 runs 17 residues. The CDR3 coding sequence is TGCGCCAGCAGCTTCGTGGGAGGGTATTATAGTGACACTGAAGCTTTCTTT. It encodes CASSFVGGYYSDTEAFF.

The rearrangement joins TRBV28 to TRBJ2-7, with 10 positions matching TRBD1. The ends lost 10 bases at V and 2 bases at J; junction bases unmatched: 8. Germline V lookup: CDR1 MDHEN, CDR2 SYDVKM. The CDR3 totals 14 residues. CDR3 protein: CATLTGQGTYEQYF. CDR3 nucleotides: TGTGCCACCTTAACGGGACAGGGGACCTACGAGCAGTACTTC.

The chain joins TRBV18 to TRBJ1-1, with D hard to call. The CDR3 totals 14 residues. Trimming stripped 6 bases from V and 8 bases from J, with 19 bases between. Looked up from germline, CDR1 is KGHSH and CDR2 is LQKENI. This CDR3 is CASSFRTGTLEAFF. The CDR3 nucleotides read TGTGCCAGCTCCTTCCGGACGGGAACACTAGAAGCTTTCTTT.

The chain links TRBV27 to TRBJ2-7, with TRBD2 matching 9 bases. Germline CDR1 is MNHEY and CDR2 is SMNVEV (reference sequence). With V trimmed by 5 bases and J by 2 bases, 7 bases remained unmatched. The CDR3 runs 15 residues. CDR3 sequence reads: CASSPRLAATYEQYF. Written as DNA, the CDR3 is TGTGCCAGCAGTCCTCGACTAGCGGCGACCTACGAGCAGTACTTC.

The chain couples TRBV30 to TRBJ1-5, with D perhaps matching TRBD1 (5 bases). There are 15 residues in the CDR3. The germline CDR1 and CDR2 sequences are GTSNPN and SVGIG (reference sequence). V was clipped by 4 bases and J by 0 bases, with 13 bases between them. The CDR3 loop is CAWNRGDSSNQPQHF. In DNA form, the CDR3 reads TGTGCCTGGAACCGGGGGGATAGTAGCAATCAGCCCCAGCATTTT.

Only a few counts were recorded for this clone. The chain recombines TRBV5-8 with TRBJ2-5; TRBD1 is a possible D gene (6 bases). Germline-derived CDR1 and CDR2 are SGHTS and YDEGEE. The CDR3 is 15 residues long. The V end was cut by 3 bases, the J end by 0 bases, with 12 bases between. CDR3 protein: CASSSGQTYQETQYF. The CDR3 DNA sequence: TGTGCCAGCAGCTCTGGACAGACGTACCAAGAGACCCAGTACTTC.

The chain has TRBV11-1 and TRBJ2-1; unclear D gene. With 1 base removed from V and 0 bases from J, the gap between germline ends came to 13 bases. This CDR3 has 17 residues. Germline V lookup: CDR1 SGHAT, CDR2 FQDESV (reference sequence). The CDR3 is CASSLVSESASYNEQFF. The DNA of the CDR3 is TGTGCCAGCAGCTTAGTGAGCGAGAGTGCCTCCTACAATGAGCAGTTCTTC.

V gene TRBV7-2 combines with J gene TRBJ1-6; D call uncertain. The CDR3 runs to 12 residues. The V end was cut by 3 bases, the J end by 11 bases, with 8 bases between. Germline loops: CDR1 SGHTA, CDR2 FQGNSA. The CDR3 protein is CASSFGPAPLHF. Here the CDR3 DNA reads TGTGCCAGCAGCTTTGGCCCTGCACCCCTCCACTTT.

A single count supports this clone. The chain employs TRBV19 and TRBJ2-3; 11 bases fit TRBD2. The J segment lost 5 bases and the V segment lost 3 bases, leaving 4 bases of the junction unmatched. From germline, CDR1 is LNHDA and CDR2 SQIVND (reference sequence). There are 15 residues in the CDR3. CDR3 nucleotides: TGTGCCAGTAGTATCCTACTAGCGGGAGTAGATACGCAGTATTTT. Residues: CASSILLAGVDTQYF.

The CDR3 DNA is TGTGCCAGTTCAATTCAGCGGGGCTCCTACAATGAGCAGTTCTTC. Translated: CASSIQRGSYNEQFF. V is TRBV16 and J is TRBJ2-1, with 7 positions matching TRBD2. This CDR3 has 15 residues. The germline V gene encodes CDR1 KGHSY and CDR2 FQNENV. V lost 9 bases and J lost 0; bases outside the gene matches: 8.

This clone was observed a few times. The rearrangement uses TRBV7-8 and TRBJ1-2, with D possibly matching TRBD1 (6 bases). Germline values: CDR1 SGHVS, CDR2 FQNEAQ. The germline V and J ends were trimmed by 2 bases and 7 bases, with 11 bases remaining between them. The CDR3 runs to 13 residues. In nucleotides, the CDR3 is TGTGCCAGCAGCTTAACGGACAGTGGTGGCTACACCTTC. It is translated as CASSLTDSGGYTF.

Only a few counts were recorded for this clone. The chain carries TRBV28 and TRBJ1-1; D is ambiguous. Germline CDR1 MDHEN, CDR2 SYDVKM. The CDR3 covers 13 residues. The V end lost 8 bases, the J end lost 3 bases, and 13 bases lay between the germline ends. The CDR3 sequence: CASHSSYYTEAFF. The CDR3 nucleotides are TGTGCCAGCCACAGCTCCTACTACACTGAAGCTTTCTTT.

This clone has only a few counts. CDR3 region: CASSRSGRFTDTQYF. The CDR3 nucleotides read TGTGCCAGCTCTAGGAGCGGGAGGTTCACAGATACGCAGTATTTT. The chain has TRBV6-5 and TRBJ2-3; 9 bases map to TRBD2. Germline loops: CDR1 MNHEY, CDR2 SVGAGI. The CDR3 loop spans 15 amino acids. The junction had 8 bases not matched to a gene; V was cut back by 8 bases and J by 2 bases.

The chain has TRBV5-1 and TRBJ2-2, with 10 bases identical to TRBD1. CDR1 SGHRS and CDR2 YFSETQ come from the germline V gene. This CDR3 is 15 amino acids long. V lost 4 bases to trimming and J lost 8 bases; unmatched junction nucleotides: 8. For the CDR3, the DNA is TGCGCCAGCAGCACCGGGACAGGGGTCTCTGGGGAGCTGTTTTTT. This gives the protein CASSTGTGVSGELFF.